The rows below give T cell receptor beta chains drawn from one sample of a study of blood T cells in healthy people across ages. MiXCR, run by TCRdb on the 5' RACE reads, gives a single entry per CDR3 protein. The table lists 700,000 to 950,000 distinct CDR3 sequences, more than 40% of them singletons. Sequencing was carried out using blood. The receptors here all came from a woman aged 55-69 years in good health. The CDR3 runs from the conserved cysteine through the conserved F or W. Fields, in order: CDR3 length, V gene, clone size, J gene, D gene, CDR3 protein, CDR3 DNA. The D gene is left open where the match is weak. Clone size appears in some rows only: once, few, many, or a class for an expanded clone.

length: 12; V: TRBV28; size: .; J: TRBJ1-2; D: .; CDR3: CASSLRVYGYTF; DNA: TGTGCCAGCAGTTTACGGGTCTATGGCTACACCTTC
length: 14; V: TRBV29-1; size: .; J: TRBJ2-7; D: .; CDR3: CSVRLGISYNEQYF; DNA: TGCAGCGTTCGCCTGGGGATCTCCTACAATGAGCAGTACTTC
length: 15; V: TRBV7-2; size: few; J: TRBJ2-1; D: TRBD2; CDR3: CASSLVGLARDEQFF; DNA: TGTGCCAGCAGCTTAGTGGGACTAGCGAGGGATGAGCAGTTCTTC
length: 15; V: TRBV12-3/TRBV12-4; size: .; J: TRBJ1-1; D: .; CDR3: CASSPAGSLNTEAFF; DNA: TGTGCCAGCAGTCCAGCAGGTTCATTGAACACTGAAGCTTTCTTT
length: 12; V: TRBV2; size: few; J: TRBJ2-1; D: .; CDR3: CASSEYYNEQFF; DNA: TGTGCCAGCAGTGAGTATTACAATGAGCAGTTCTTC
length: 13; V: TRBV13; size: .; J: TRBJ2-1; D: .; CDR3: CASSLGPSNEQFF; DNA: TGTGCCAGCAGCTTAGGGCCGAGTAATGAGCAGTTCTTC
length: 15; V: TRBV5-1; size: .; J: TRBJ1-1; D: .; CDR3: CASSLLSSSNTEAFF; DNA: TGCGCCAGCAGCTTGTTATCCAGCTCGAACACTGAAGCTTTCTTT
length: 16; V: TRBV20-1; size: .; J: TRBJ2-5; D: TRBD1; CDR3: CSAQDPGQGDQETQYF; DNA: TGCAGTGCCCAAGACCCGGGACAGGGGGATCAAGAGACCCAGTACTTC
length: 16; V: TRBV20-1; size: .; J: TRBJ1-2; D: .; CDR3: CSANTVDGVANYGYTF; DNA: TGCAGTGCCAACACCGTTGATGGGGTGGCCAACTATGGCTACACCTTC
length: 16; V: TRBV18; size: once; J: TRBJ2-7; D: TRBD2; CDR3: CASSSLGLAGEREQYF; DNA: TGTGCCAGCTCATCGCTCGGACTAGCGGGAGAACGCGAGCAGTACTTC
length: 17; V: TRBV28; size: .; J: TRBJ2-4; D: TRBD1; CDR3: CASSPTGGGLSKNIQYF; DNA: TGTGCCAGCAGTCCCACAGGGGGCGGTTTGTCCAAAAACATTCAGTACTTC
length: 14; V: TRBV7-2; size: few; J: TRBJ2-1; D: .; CDR3: CASSRGRGHVEQFF; DNA: TGTGCCAGCAGCAGGGGCAGGGGTCACGTTGAGCAGTTCTTC
length: 16; V: TRBV6-1; size: .; J: TRBJ2-5; D: .; CDR3: CASSGSQRPFQETQYF; DNA: TGTGCCAGCAGTGGCTCACAGAGGCCCTTCCAAGAGACCCAGTACTTC
length: 16; V: TRBV3-1; size: .; J: TRBJ2-3; D: .; CDR3: CASSQGAGTSTDTQYF; DNA: TGTGCCAGCAGCCAAGGCGCAGGGACTAGCACAGATACGCAGTATTTT
length: 13; V: TRBV6-2/TRBV6-3; size: once; J: TRBJ2-7; D: .; CDR3: CASNFQGPYEQYF; DNA: TGTGCCAGCAATTTCCAGGGCCCCTACGAGCAGTACTTC
length: 14; V: TRBV28; size: few; J: TRBJ2-1; D: .; CDR3: CASSFAQAHSEQFF; DNA: TGTGCCAGCAGTTTCGCACAGGCCCATAGTGAGCAGTTCTTC
length: 14; V: TRBV25-1; size: .; J: TRBJ1-2; D: TRBD1; CDR3: CASSDGQDRYGYTF; DNA: TGTGCCAGCAGTGACGGACAGGATCGCTATGGCTACACCTTC
length: 17; V: TRBV20-1; size: .; J: TRBJ2-2; D: TRBD2; CDR3: CSAASAKGLAKTGELFF; DNA: TGCAGTGCCGCCTCAGCCAAGGGACTAGCGAAAACCGGGGAGCTGTTTTTT
length: 14; V: TRBV10-3; size: few; J: TRBJ1-2; D: .; CDR3: CAISESPENYGYTF; DNA: TGTGCCATCAGTGAGTCGCCGGAAAACTATGGCTACACCTTC
length: 14; V: TRBV7-9; size: few; J: TRBJ1-1; D: .; CDR3: CASSTNVDSAEAFF; DNA: TGTGCCAGCAGCACGAACGTGGACAGCGCTGAAGCTTTCTTT
length: 15; V: TRBV7-9; size: few; J: TRBJ2-5; D: TRBD1; CDR3: CASSPVGQGVKTQYF; DNA: TGTGCCAGCAGCCCCGTGGGACAGGGAGTCAAGACCCAGTACTTC
length: 16; V: TRBV30; size: .; J: TRBJ2-7; D: .; CDR3: CAWSVNLRSDSYEQYF; DNA: TGCGCCTGGAGTGTAAATCTCCGTTCTGACTCCTACGAGCAGTACTTC
length: 13; V: TRBV11-2; size: .; J: TRBJ2-1; D: .; CDR3: CASSLAMYNEQFF; DNA: TGTGCCAGCAGCTTAGCCATGTACAATGAGCAGTTCTTC
length: 11; V: TRBV6-6; size: few; J: TRBJ1-1; D: .; CDR3: CASIVVSEAFF; DNA: TGTGCCAGCATCGTCGTTAGTGAAGCTTTCTTT
length: 12; V: TRBV10-3; size: .; J: TRBJ1-2; D: .; CDR3: CAISEQGDGYTF; DNA: TGTGCCATCAGTGAGCAGGGTGATGGCTACACCTTC
length: 13; V: TRBV20-1; size: .; J: TRBJ2-7; D: TRBD2; CDR3: CSASRAGVSEQYF; DNA: TGCAGTGCTAGCCGAGCGGGAGTCAGTGAGCAGTACTTC
length: 12; V: TRBV12-3/TRBV12-4; size: .; J: TRBJ1-4; D: .; CDR3: CASSLADEKLFF; DNA: TGTGCCAGCAGTTTGGCGGACGAAAAACTGTTTTTT
length: 15; V: TRBV20-1; size: .; J: TRBJ2-3; D: TRBD2; CDR3: CSARDGRGSTDTQYF; DNA: TGCAGTGCTAGGGACGGGCGGGGGAGCACAGATACGCAGTATTTT
length: 13; V: TRBV9; size: few; J: TRBJ2-1; D: .; CDR3: CASSGNSPDEQFF; DNA: TGTGCCAGCAGCGGGAACTCTCCAGATGAGCAGTTCTTC
length: 17; V: TRBV6-1; size: once; J: TRBJ1-5; D: .; CDR3: CASSDPGHELMNQPQHF; DNA: TGTGCCAGCAGTGACCCTGGACACGAGCTGATGAATCAGCCCCAGCATTTT
length: 13; V: TRBV6-5; size: .; J: TRBJ2-5; D: .; CDR3: CASRTPRGNEQYF; DNA: TGTGCCAGCAGGACCCCCAGGGGCAATGAGCAGTACTTC
length: 20; V: TRBV20-1; size: .; J: TRBJ2-3; D: TRBD2; CDR3: CSAPPHIYTTSGRSTDTQYF; DNA: TGCAGTGCTCCCCCTCATATATATACGACTAGCGGACGTAGCACAGATACGCAGTATTTT
length: 15; V: TRBV10-3; size: .; J: TRBJ1-2; D: .; CDR3: CAISESGHLNYGYTF; DNA: TGTGCCATCAGTGAATCGGGACATCTTAACTATGGCTACACCTTC
length: 15; V: TRBV28; size: .; J: TRBJ1-2; D: TRBD1; CDR3: CASSPGDRAFYGYTF; DNA: TGTGCCAGCAGCCCTGGTGACAGGGCCTTCTATGGCTACACCTTC
length: 14; V: TRBV29-1; size: .; J: TRBJ2-6; D: .; CDR3: CSVSSGTEANVLTF; DNA: TGCAGCGTCAGTTCCGGGACTGAGGCCAACGTCCTGACTTTC
length: 14; V: TRBV29-1; size: many; J: TRBJ2-2; D: .; CDR3: CSVAPEPDTGELFF; DNA: TGCAGCGTTGCCCCAGAGCCCGACACCGGGGAGCTGTTTTTT
length: 14; V: TRBV12-5; size: .; J: TRBJ2-1; D: .; CDR3: CASGYNLVYNEQFF; DNA: TGTGCTAGTGGTTATAATCTGGTCTACAATGAGCAGTTCTTC
length: 14; V: TRBV12-3/TRBV12-4; size: .; J: TRBJ1-5; D: .; CDR3: CASSQGMRNQPQHF; DNA: TGTGCCAGCAGCCAGGGGATGCGCAATCAGCCCCAGCATTTT
length: 14; V: TRBV10-3; size: .; J: TRBJ2-7; D: .; CDR3: CAIGRQANSYEQYF; DNA: TGTGCCATCGGTCGACAGGCGAATTCCTACGAGCAGTACTTC
length: 15; V: TRBV6-5; size: many; J: TRBJ1-4; D: .; CDR3: CASSYATGVEEKLFF; DNA: TGTGCCAGCAGTTACGCGACAGGAGTAGAGGAAAAACTGTTTTTT
length: 14; V: TRBV19; size: .; J: TRBJ2-1; D: .; CDR3: CASSIGLVRNEQFF; DNA: TGTGCCAGTAGTATAGGCCTAGTGCGCAATGAGCAGTTCTTC
length: 16; V: TRBV9; size: .; J: TRBJ2-3; D: TRBD1; CDR3: CASTTASGQHTDTQYF; DNA: TGTGCCAGCACCACAGCATCGGGACAGCACACAGATACGCAGTATTTT
length: 16; V: TRBV7-8; size: .; J: TRBJ2-7; D: .; CDR3: CASSPNPGVSYNEQYF; DNA: TGTGCCAGCAGCCCGAACCCAGGGGTCTCCTACAATGAGCAGTACTTC
length: 14; V: TRBV20-1; size: few; J: TRBJ2-7; D: .; CDR3: CSATGGRSSYEQYF; DNA: TGCAGTGCGACCGGGGGGCGGAGCTCCTACGAGCAGTACTTC
length: 14; V: TRBV5-5; size: .; J: TRBJ2-5; D: TRBD1; CDR3: CASSVQGVRETQYF; DNA: TGTGCCAGCAGCGTCCAGGGGGTCCGGGAGACCCAGTACTTC
length: 12; V: TRBV25-1; size: .; J: TRBJ2-1; D: .; CDR3: CASSPFGDEQFF; DNA: TGTGCCAGCAGCCCCTTCGGGGATGAGCAGTTCTTC
length: 14; V: TRBV20-1; size: .; J: TRBJ1-6; D: .; CDR3: CSASLRATGSPLHF; DNA: TGCAGTGCTAGTCTTCGGGCGACGGGCTCACCCCTCCACTTT
length: 14; V: TRBV2; size: .; J: TRBJ2-5; D: .; CDR3: CASSENGYQETQYF; DNA: TGTGCCAGCAGTGAGAATGGGTACCAAGAGACCCAGTACTTC
length: 15; V: TRBV9; size: .; J: TRBJ2-1; D: TRBD2; CDR3: CASSVGGRTVNEQFF; DNA: TGTGCCAGCAGCGTAGGCGGGAGAACTGTCAATGAGCAGTTCTTC
length: 13; V: TRBV20-1; size: few; J: TRBJ1-2; D: .; CDR3: CSARPGQNYGYTF; DNA: TGCAGTGCTAGACCCGGACAGAACTATGGCTACACCTTC
length: 14; V: TRBV5-1; size: few; J: TRBJ2-7; D: TRBD1; CDR3: CASSSDRVSHEQYF; DNA: TGCGCCAGCAGCTCTGACAGGGTGTCGCACGAGCAGTACTTC
length: 12; V: TRBV20-1; size: .; J: TRBJ2-4; D: TRBD1; CDR3: CSAPGQGNIQYF; DNA: TGCAGTGCCCCAGGACAGGGAAACATTCAGTACTTC
length: 13; V: TRBV6-5; size: .; J: TRBJ2-7; D: .; CDR3: CASSDLRGSEQYF; DNA: TGTGCCAGCAGTGACCTAAGAGGCTCCGAGCAGTACTTC
length: 16; V: TRBV6-1; size: .; J: TRBJ2-7; D: TRBD1; CDR3: CASSEAGTARTYEQYF; DNA: TGTGCCAGCAGTGAAGCCGGGACAGCGAGAACCTACGAGCAGTACTTC
length: 17; V: TRBV10-3; size: few; J: TRBJ2-1; D: TRBD2; CDR3: CAITGGGGGPLYNEQFF; DNA: TGTGCCATCACCGGGGGAGGCGGGGGGCCTCTATACAATGAGCAGTTCTTC
length: 13; V: TRBV24-1; size: .; J: TRBJ2-1; D: .; CDR3: CATSVGDYNEQFF; DNA: TGTGCCACCAGTGTGGGGGACTACAATGAGCAGTTCTTC